This TCR beta chain appears in the sequencing data of a study of blood T cell repertoires in COVID-19. Study background: The United States, Italy and Spain were the sources of the acute and convalescent COVID-19 samples. Nucleic acid was either cDNA or gDNA, and it came from T cells, B-cell-depleted T cells, or PBMCs.

CDR1 SNHLY and CDR2 FYNNEI come from the germline V gene. This CDR3 region has 16 residues. The junction had 9 bases not matched to a gene; V was cut back by 4 bases and J by 1 base. Original analysis: Reference gene primer amplification gave estimated nucleated cell counts. Profiling relied on immunoSEQ multiplex PCR, and the TCRdb table lists in-frame clones only, not all of them. Clone size and the V and J calls come from that table; the DNA yielded D and trimming. The sample includes about 47,000 clones, 75% to 90% of them seen just once. This TCR was sampled from a man aged 60-69 years with active COVID-19. Material for sequencing was peripheral blood. The chain links TRBV2 to TRBJ2-5; TRBD1 aligns across 7 bases. The CDR3 nucleotides are TGTGCCAGCAGTGGACTTTCGACAGGGACCCAAGAGACCCAGTACTTC. Amino acids: CASSGLSTGTQETQYF.